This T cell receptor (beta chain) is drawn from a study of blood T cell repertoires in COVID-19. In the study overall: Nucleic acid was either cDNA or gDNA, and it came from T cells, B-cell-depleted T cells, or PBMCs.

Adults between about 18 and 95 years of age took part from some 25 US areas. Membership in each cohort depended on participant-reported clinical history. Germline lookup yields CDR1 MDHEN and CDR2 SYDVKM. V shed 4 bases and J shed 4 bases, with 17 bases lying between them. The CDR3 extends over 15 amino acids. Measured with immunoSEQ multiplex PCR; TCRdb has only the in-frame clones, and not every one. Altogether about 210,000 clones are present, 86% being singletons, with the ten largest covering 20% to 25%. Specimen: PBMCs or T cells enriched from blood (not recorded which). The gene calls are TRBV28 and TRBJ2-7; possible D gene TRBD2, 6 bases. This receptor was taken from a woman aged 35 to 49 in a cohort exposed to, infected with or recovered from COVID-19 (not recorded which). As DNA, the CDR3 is TGTGCCAGCAGTTCGGTCGCGGGACGCCTATACGAGCAGTACTTC. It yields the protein CASSSVAGRLYEQYF.